Sequencing of this T cell receptor beta chain was carried out in a study of OX40 agonist ivuxolimab in advanced cancers. Looking at the study overall: Ivuxolimab, an antibody acting as an agonist of OX40 (CD134), was used to treat patients. Regarding the study as a whole: In CD8+ T cells, expanded clones were on average more numerous than in CD4+.

In the case of this clone: The antigen is not known.

Germline assignment: CDR1 SGHNT and CDR2 YYREEE (reference sequence). This CDR3 contains 15 residues. V shed 6 bases and J 4 bases; nucleotides not matched to a gene: 8. The repertoire was sequenced with immunoSEQ multiplex PCR; TCRdb's copy has only in-frame clones and lacks some. The sample includes 69,000 or so clones, almost 85% seen only once; the top ten take more than 4.5%. The source is an adult with an advanced solid tumor such as melanoma, head and neck, liver or kidney cancer. The V and J genes are TRBV5-4 and TRBJ2-3; 10 positions match TRBD2. The specimen was CD4+ or CD8+ T cells sorted from blood, collected in a trial of the OX40 agonist ivuxolimab. As DNA, the CDR3 is TGTGCCAGCACCATTAGCGGGGGGCCAGCAGATACGCAGTATTTT. Encoded protein: CASTISGGPADTQYF.